The 14 T cell receptor beta chains below all came from one sample that was sequenced in a study of CD8+CD57+ T cells in acquired aplastic anemia. TCR beta VDJ and CDR3 were profiled, and genomic DNA was the template. In TCRdb, the reads were re-called with MiXCR into one record per CDR3 protein. The data contain 130,000 or so distinct CDR3 sequences, more than 35% of them singletons. The sample consisted of sorted CD4+, CD8+, or CD8+CD57+ T cells (not recorded which) from PBMCs. These receptors were obtained from a human donor in good health, serving as a control.

This clonotype has at least ten counts. The V gene is TRBV6-1, the J gene TRBJ2-7; 8 nucleotides line up with TRBD2. The ends lost 4 bases at V and 0 bases at J; junction bases unmatched: 2. CDR1 MNHNS and CDR2 SASEGT come from the germline V gene. The CDR3 is made up of 14 amino acids. CDR3 sequence (DNA): TGTGCCAGCAGTGCCAGCGGGGGCTCCTACGAGCAGTACTTC. Protein: CASSASGGSYEQYF.

This clonotype was seen repeatedly, ten times or more. The chain links TRBV6-1 to TRBJ2-3, with D possibly TRBD1 on 6 matching bases. This CDR3 is built from 16 residues. Trimming left V 0 bases short and J 2 bases short, with 12 bases between. Germline V gene data show CDR1 as MNHNS and CDR2 as SASEGT. CDR3 nucleotide sequence: TGTGCCAGCAGTGAAGCGGTAAGGGGGAACACAGATACGCAGTATTTT. Amino acids: CASSEAVRGNTDTQYF.

This clonotype was seen at least ten times. The chain joins TRBV2 to TRBJ1-5, with D tentatively TRBD1 (6 bases). The CDR3 extends over 18 amino acids. Germline CDR1 is SNHLY and CDR2 is FYNNEI. The germline V and J ends were trimmed by 5 bases and 2 bases, with 22 bases remaining between them. CDR3 in DNA: TGTGCCAGCAGTCCTAGGGGGGGGCTTAGGTTTGGCAATCAGCCCCAGCATTTT. It codes for CASSPRGGLRFGNQPQHF.

The chain joins TRBV25-1 to TRBJ1-4, with 7 bases matching TRBD1. The germline V gene has CDR1 MGHDK and CDR2 SYGVNS. The CDR3 is 13 amino acids. J gave up 11 bases and V 7 bases, and 10 bases lay outside the gene matches. For the CDR3, the DNA is TGTGCCAGCACCGACAGGGTTCGCGACAAACTGTTTTTT. This sequence encodes CASTDRVRDKLFF.

J is TRBJ1-2 and V is TRBV15; D uncertain. This CDR3 region has 13 residues. Germline CDR1 and CDR2: LNHNV and YYDKDF (reference sequence). V gave up 1 base and J gave up 4 bases, with 7 bases separating them. CDR3 bases: TGTGCCACCAGCAGAGGGGAGGCCTATGGCTACACCTTC. Amino acids: CATSRGEAYGYTF.

A single count supports this clonotype. The chain couples TRBV7-9 to TRBJ1-5, with 9 bases fitting TRBD1. This CDR3 has 13 residues. Trimming cost V 5 bases and J 8 bases; bases outside gene matches: 4. Germline V gene sequence: CDR1 SEHNR, CDR2 FQNEAQ (reference sequence). The CDR3 loop reads CASSKQGAEPQHF. The DNA of the CDR3 is TGTGCCAGCAGCAAACAGGGGGCTGAGCCCCAGCATTTT.

CDR3 in amino acids: CASSSGVLYGYTF. The CDR3 bases are TGTGCCAGCAGTTCAGGGGTTCTCTATGGCTACACCTTC. The chain combines TRBV7-8 with TRBJ1-2; D may be TRBD1 (6 bases). Germline V lookup: CDR1 SGHVS, CDR2 FQNEAQ. The CDR3 totals 13 residues. V gave up 6 bases and J gave up 4 bases, with 12 bases separating them.

This clonotype was counted at least ten times. V and J are TRBV6-6 and TRBJ2-7; 7 nucleotides align to TRBD2. Germline V gene data show CDR1 as MNHNY and CDR2 as SVGAGI (reference sequence). The V and J ends lost 0 bases and 0 bases, in that order; junction bases with no gene match: 5. The CDR3 has 16 residues. The CDR3 region has the DNA TGTGCCAGCAGTTACTCGACGGGGGGACGCTCCTACGAGCAGTACTTC. Amino acids: CASSYSTGGRSYEQYF.

This clonotype was detected a few times. One base away lies a much larger clone, so this may be a sequencing read error. The rearrangement uses TRBV20-1 and TRBJ1-2; TRBD1 might be the D (5 bases). Trimming shortened V by 5 bases and J by 3 bases, and 13 bases separated the two germline ends. This CDR3 is built from 13 residues. Germline V gene sequence: CDR1 DFQATT, CDR2 SNEGSKA (reference sequence). The CDR3 bases are TGCAGTGCTGGTAGGGGAAGTTACTATGGCTACACCTTC. This encodes CSAGRGSYYGYTF.

This clonotype was counted at least ten times. The chain recombines TRBV11-2 with TRBJ2-7; weak D call: TRBD2 (7 bases). The CDR3 runs 15 residues. Germline loops: CDR1 SGHAT, CDR2 FQNNGV. Trimming left V 3 bases short and J 3 bases short, with 15 bases between. The CDR3 sequence is CASSLGGTTYYEQYF. CDR3 bases: TGTGCCAGCAGCTTGGGGGGGACAACTTACTACGAGCAGTACTTC.

This clonotype has a handful of counts. The chain has TRBV6-1 and TRBJ2-7, with 11 bases matching TRBD2. The CDR3 is 14 residues long. In germline, CDR1 is MNHNS, CDR2 SASEGT. Trimming removed 10 bases from V and 5 bases from J; junction bases left unmatched: 10. The CDR3 nucleotides read TGTGCCATCAGGCATACTAGCGGGGGTGACGAGCAGTACTTC. Translation: CAIRHTSGGDEQYF.

This clonotype was seen many times. V is TRBV14 and J is TRBJ2-3; TRBD2 agrees at 8 bases. Germline trimming cut 4 bases from V and 4 bases from J; bases unmatched to any gene: 4. Germline values: CDR1 SGHDN, CDR2 FVKESK. This CDR3 has 14 amino acids. CDR3 amino acids: CASSPLLAADTQYF. The CDR3 region has the DNA TGTGCCAGCAGCCCCTTACTAGCGGCAGATACGCAGTATTTT.

This clonotype was seen only once. A much larger clone is a single base away; this may be a read error. DNA of the CDR3: TGTGCCAGCAGTGGGGGGACAGCTAGCAGTCAGCCCCAGCATTTT. Amino acids: CASSGGTASSQPQHF. The rearrangement links TRBV6-1 to TRBJ1-5, with TRBD1 identical over 7 bases. This CDR3 is 15 amino acids long. Germline V CDR1 and CDR2: MNHNS, SASEGT.

This clonotype was seen a few times. The V and J genes are TRBV9 and TRBJ2-3; 10 bases match TRBD2. The germline V gene has CDR1 SGDLS and CDR2 YYNGEE. This CDR3 comprises 20 residues. Trimming removed 0 bases from V and 0 bases from J; junction bases left unmatched: 13. CDR3 nucleotides: TGTGCCAGCAGCGTAGGGGCTAGCGGGGGACCCCGGGGAAGCACAGATACGCAGTATTTT. Its protein is CASSVGASGGPRGSTDTQYF.